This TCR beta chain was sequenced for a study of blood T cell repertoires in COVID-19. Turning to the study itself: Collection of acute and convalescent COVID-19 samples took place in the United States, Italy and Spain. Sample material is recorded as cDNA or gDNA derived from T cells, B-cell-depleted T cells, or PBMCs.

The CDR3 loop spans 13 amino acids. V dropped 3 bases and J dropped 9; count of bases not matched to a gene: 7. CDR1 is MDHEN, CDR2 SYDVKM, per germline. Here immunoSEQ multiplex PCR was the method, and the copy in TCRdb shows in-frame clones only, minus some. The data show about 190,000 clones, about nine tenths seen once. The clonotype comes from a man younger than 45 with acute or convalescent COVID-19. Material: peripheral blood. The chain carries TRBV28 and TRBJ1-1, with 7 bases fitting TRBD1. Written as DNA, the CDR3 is TGTGCCAGCAGTTTCTCATACAGGGGTCAAGCTTTCTTT. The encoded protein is CASSFSYRGQAFF.